One and the same sample provided the 28 T cell receptor beta chains below, sequenced in a study of human T cells and chemical hapten exposure (dated by TCRdb to about 2021). What this sample's time point label stands for: patch test 1, 2 weeks after DPC sensitization. The meaning of the sample's treatment or condition label: therapeutic diphenylcyclopropenone sensitization with weekly scalp DPC. Receptor libraries were prepared by RACE. Sequencing relied on a NextSeq 500. TCRdb reprocessing: public reads trimmed at Q25 with fastp, clones called with MiXCR, in-frame beta chains kept. A single entry per CDR3 protein holds the most common genes and DNA from its merged rows. The sample table records tens of thousands of distinct CDR3 sequences; around 7% of these occur just once. The ten largest account for roughly 1.6% of the sample. Sample: whole blood, taken in connection with sensitization to the hapten diphenylcyclopropenone (DPC). The source of these receptors is a woman in her thirties with alopecia areata. Some clones in this sample may be carry-over from other donors' samples.

This clonotype was recorded many times. This rearrangement joins TRBV5-6 to TRBJ2-5, with TRBD1 matching 7 bases. The germline CDR1 and CDR2 sequences are SGHDT and YYEEEE. V was pared by 2 bases and J by 2 bases, with 3 bases of the junction left unmatched. The CDR3 is made up of 14 amino acids. CDR3 sequence (DNA): TGTGCCAGCAGCTTCCGACAGGGACAAGAGACCCAGTACTTC. This gives the protein CASSFRQGQETQYF.

This clonotype has at least ten counts. V is TRBV18 and J is TRBJ2-5; D is possibly TRBD1 (5 bases). Germline V gene data show CDR1 as KGHSH and CDR2 as LQKENI. Trimming pared 9 bases from V and 4 bases from J, leaving 12 bases between. This CDR3 contains 12 residues. The CDR3 protein is CASLNRSETQYF. CDR3 coding DNA: TGTGCCAGTCTCAACAGGTCAGAGACCCAGTACTTC.

The V and J genes are TRBV5-6 and TRBJ2-3, with D tentatively TRBD1 (5 bases). This CDR3 spans 16 amino acids. CDR1 SGHDT and CDR2 YYEEEE come from the germline V gene. V was pared by 4 bases and J by 1 base, with 16 bases between. CDR3 residues: CASSLNPGYGTDTQYF. The CDR3 nucleotides read TGTGCCAGCAGCCTGAACCCAGGGTATGGCACAGATACGCAGTATTTT.

This clonotype was counted between two and nine times. The rearrangement links TRBV7-9 to TRBJ1-1; 9 bases match TRBD1. CDR3 length: 17 residues. Germline CDR1 SEHNR, CDR2 FQNEAQ (reference sequence). J gave up 1 base and V 5 bases, and 11 bases lay outside the gene matches. CDR3 region: CASSPPAPGQGNTEAFF. The DNA of the CDR3 is TGTGCCAGCAGCCCCCCGGCCCCGGGACAGGGGAACACTGAAGCTTTCTTT.

This clonotype was seen a few times. The gene calls are TRBV6-1 and TRBJ1-1; the D is unclear. Per germline, CDR1 MNHNS and CDR2 SASEGT. V was clipped by 2 bases and J by 3 bases, with 10 bases between them. This CDR3 region has 14 residues. The CDR3 region has the DNA TGTGCCAGCAGTGAACCGAGTTGGTACACTGAAGCTTTCTTT. This gives the protein CASSEPSWYTEAFF.

This sequence joins TRBV29-1 and TRBJ1-2; D gene ambiguous. Trimming cost V 3 bases and J 2 bases, with 10 bases left between them. Germline V CDR1 and CDR2: SQVTM, ANQGSEA. The CDR3 covers 13 residues. The CDR3 spells CSVENSRNYGYTF. The CDR3 coding sequence is TGCAGCGTTGAGAATAGCAGAAACTATGGCTACACCTTC.

This clonotype has only a few counts. The chain combines TRBV6-5 with TRBJ1-5; 9 positions agree with TRBD1. The CDR3 has 17 residues. Germline trimming cut 5 bases from V and 5 bases from J; bases unmatched to any gene: 13. From germline, CDR1 is MNHEY and CDR2 SVGAGI. The CDR3 region has the DNA TGTGCCAGCAGTCTCTATCCTACAGGGGGCATCTATCAGCCCCAGCATTTT. It yields the protein CASSLYPTGGIYQPQHF.

This clonotype was detected ten times or more. The genes are TRBV5-1 and TRBJ1-1; possibly TRBD1 for D (5 bases). Trimming removed 0 bases at V and 5 bases at J, with 14 bases between. The CDR3 is 15 residues long. CDR1 is SGHRS and CDR2 is YFSETQ in the germline V gene. The CDR3 region has the DNA TGCGCCAGCAGCTTGGCCGGGGGGGAATTGACTGAAGCTTTCTTT. Translating gives CASSLAGGELTEAFF.

This clonotype was counted a few times. The chain combines TRBV10-3 with TRBJ2-7; TRBD2 matches at 12 bases. The CDR3 is made up of 17 amino acids. The germline CDR1 and CDR2 sequences are ENHRY and SYGVKD. V lost 10 bases, J lost 4 bases, and 17 bases stayed unmatched. The CDR3 DNA reads TGTGCCAAGACGACTAGCGGGGGACGCCTGCTGTGGTACGAGCAGTACTTC. Its protein is CAKTTSGGRLLWYEQYF.

This clonotype was counted many times. The chain is built from TRBV7-2 and TRBJ1-1; tentative D call: TRBD1 (5 bases). CDR1 and CDR2 from the germline V gene are SGHTA and FQGNSA. CDR3 length: 14 amino acids. Trimming cost V 0 bases and J 3 bases, with 8 bases left between them. In DNA form, the CDR3 reads TGTGCCAGCAGCTTAGCAGGGGTTGACACTGAAGCTTTCTTT. It encodes CASSLAGVDTEAFF.

This clonotype has at least ten counts. The genes are TRBV7-8 and TRBJ1-1; D uncertain. Germline V CDR1 and CDR2: SGHVS, FQNEAQ. Trimming shortened V by 3 bases and J by 2 bases, and 10 bases separated the two germline ends. The CDR3 has 14 residues. This chain's CDR3 is CASSFVVSNTEAFF. The CDR3 nucleotides read TGTGCCAGCAGCTTTGTGGTTAGTAACACTGAAGCTTTCTTT.

In its sample, this clonotype was seen many times. The genes are TRBV29-1 and TRBJ1-1; perhaps TRBD1 as D (5 bases). The CDR3 is made up of 13 amino acids. Trimming shortened V by 7 bases and J by 0 bases, and 12 bases separated the two germline ends. The V gene's germline CDR1 is SQVTM and CDR2 ANQGSEA. The CDR3 reads CSGGQGMNTEAFF. CDR3 in DNA: TGCAGCGGTGGTCAGGGAATGAACACTGAAGCTTTCTTT.

The V gene is TRBV12-3 or TRBV12-4, the J gene TRBJ1-4; 8 bases agree with TRBD1. This CDR3 has 14 amino acids. Unmatched junction bases numbered 3, after V lost 4 bases and J lost 5 bases. The CDR3 nucleotides read TGTGCCAGCAGTTACAGGGGGAAGAATGAAAAACTGTTTTTT. This encodes CASSYRGKNEKLFF.

This clonotype was counted many times. The chain joins TRBV15 to TRBJ2-5; D gene ambiguous. Germline CDR1 is LNHNV and CDR2 is YYDKDF (reference sequence). V shed 0 bases and J shed 0 bases, with 8 bases lying between them. CDR3 length: 15 residues. The CDR3 DNA follows: TGTGCCACCAGCAGAGATCGAGGATACCAAGAGACCCAGTACTTC. This gives the protein CATSRDRGYQETQYF.

This clonotype was found many times. This chain connects TRBV20-1 to TRBJ2-3; tentatively, D is TRBD1 (6 bases). V lost 5 bases and J 4 bases, leaving 19 bases between the germline ends. CDR1 is DFQATT, CDR2 SNEGSKA, per germline (reference sequence). The CDR3 loop spans 15 amino acids. Here the CDR3 DNA reads TGCAGTGCTCCAACGTGGGGGCAGGTTGCAGATACGCAGTATTTT. Protein product: CSAPTWGQVADTQYF.

The genes are TRBV12-3 or TRBV12-4 and TRBJ1-1; TRBD1 aligns across 9 bases. Trimming removed 7 bases from V and 2 bases from J; junction bases left unmatched: 5. The CDR3 covers 14 residues. CDR3 nucleotides: TGTGCCAGCAACCCGGGACAGGGCAACACTGAAGCTTTCTTT. As protein: CASNPGQGNTEAFF.

The table lists this clonotype with a few counts. The chain joins TRBV18 to TRBJ1-5; 7 bases fit TRBD1. This CDR3 contains 15 residues. V lost 3 bases, J lost 1 base, and 3 bases stayed unmatched. Germline CDR1 reads KGHSH; CDR2 reads LQKENI. This CDR3 reads CASSPGQLSNQPQHF. The CDR3 nucleotides are TGTGCCAGCTCACCGGGACAGTTAAGCAATCAGCCCCAGCATTTT.

This clonotype was counted only a few times. The CDR3 region has the DNA TGTGCCATCAGCGCGGACATTAACTATGGCTACACCTTC. As protein: CAISADINYGYTF. The V and J genes are TRBV10-3 and TRBJ1-2; D possibly corresponds to TRBD1 (5 bases). The germline CDR1 and CDR2 sequences are ENHRY and SYGVKD. V was shortened by 6 bases and J by 1 base, with 9 bases between the two germline ends. There are 13 residues in the CDR3.

This clonotype was seen many times. The V and J genes are TRBV10-3 and TRBJ2-1; perhaps D is TRBD1 or TRBD2 (5 bases each). The CDR3 runs 14 residues. Trimming took 6 bases from V and 3 from J, leaving 12 bases between them. The germline CDR1 and CDR2 sequences are ENHRY and SYGVKD. The CDR3 spells CAISGTELYNEQFF. CDR3 nucleotide sequence: TGTGCCATCAGCGGGACGGAACTCTACAATGAGCAGTTCTTC.

Only a few counts were recorded for this clonotype. The chain is built from TRBV29-1 and TRBJ2-7, with D possibly being TRBD1 or TRBD2 (5 bases each). This CDR3 comprises 14 residues. Trimming pared 7 bases from V and 0 bases from J, leaving 16 bases between. Germline V gene sequence: CDR1 SQVTM, CDR2 ANQGSEA. The CDR3 sequence is CSGSPGPNSYEQYF. The CDR3 DNA reads TGCAGCGGGAGTCCGGGGCCCAACTCCTACGAGCAGTACTTC.

Concerning this clonotype itself: Since a much larger clone is just one base distant, this may be a read error. No conserved phenylalanine or tryptophan ends this CDR3, so it is likely a read error. The rearrangement links TRBV18 to TRBJ1-5; D is uncertain. The CDR3 extends over 13 amino acids. CDR1 is KGHSH, CDR2 LQKENI, per germline. V lost 3 bases to trimming and J lost 4 bases, with 7 bases between them. Here the CDR3 reads CASSPGPNQPQHL. The DNA for the CDR3 is TGTGCCAGCTCACCCGGACCTAATCAGCCCCAGCATTTA.

The sample holds a few counts of this clonotype. This chain uses TRBV30 with TRBJ1-1; TRBD1 might be the D (5 bases). In germline, CDR1 is GTSNPN, CDR2 SVGIG (reference sequence). CDR3 length: 14 amino acids. Trimming cost V 8 bases and J 3 bases, with 19 bases left between them. This CDR3 reads CAGTVGGVDTEAFF. The CDR3 DNA reads TGTGCCGGGACGGTGGGGGGGGTGGACACTGAAGCTTTCTTT.

This clonotype appeared a few times. This chain links TRBV20-1 with TRBJ1-2; tentatively, D is TRBD1 (5 bases). From germline, CDR1 is DFQATT and CDR2 SNEGSKA (reference sequence). This CDR3 has 12 residues. The V gene lost 5 bases and the J gene lost 5 bases, with 12 bases spanning the gap. This CDR3 is CSAADSRYGYTF. CDR3 in DNA: TGCAGTGCTGCCGACAGCCGTTATGGCTACACCTTC.

This clonotype was detected many times. V gene TRBV20-1 combines with J gene TRBJ2-3, with 13 bases fitting TRBD2. The CDR3 has 16 residues. Germline values: CDR1 DFQATT, CDR2 SNEGSKA (reference sequence). The V segment lost 3 bases and the J segment 2 bases; nucleotides outside the gene matches: 5. The CDR3 region is CSASSTSGGATDTQYF. In DNA, the CDR3 is TGCAGTGCTAGCTCTACTAGCGGGGGGGCCACAGATACGCAGTATTTT.

This clonotype was seen ten or more times. The J gene is TRBJ2-7, the V gene TRBV20-1, with no clear D. The length of the CDR3 is 17 residues. Trimming took 6 bases from V and 1 from J, leaving 25 bases between them. CDR1 is DFQATT, CDR2 SNEGSKA, per germline (reference sequence). The CDR3 is CSALPRPNGQVSYEQYF. The CDR3 nucleotides read TGCAGTGCGCTCCCGAGGCCAAACGGGCAGGTTTCCTACGAGCAGTACTTC.

This clonotype was seen repeatedly, ten times or more. The chain recombines TRBV6-5 with TRBJ1-1; 9 bases map to TRBD1. Trimming took 5 bases from V and 1 from J; bases not matched to a gene: 8. Germline V gene lookup returns CDR1 MNHEY and CDR2 SVGAGI. This CDR3 is built from 16 residues. The CDR3: CASSPYGGQGNTEAFF. The CDR3 DNA reads as TGTGCCAGCAGTCCATACGGGGGACAGGGGAACACTGAAGCTTTCTTT.

The rearrangement uses TRBV6-4 and TRBJ2-3; weak D call: TRBD2 (5 bases). Germline V gene data show CDR1 as MRHNA and CDR2 as SNTAGT. The CDR3 extends over 15 amino acids. V lost 5 bases and J lost 2, with 14 bases in between. The CDR3 sequence is CASSPRAAVTDTQYF. The CDR3 DNA follows: TGTGCCAGCAGTCCCCGAGCGGCAGTCACAGATACGCAGTATTTT.

V usage is TRBV29-1 and J usage is TRBJ2-1; possible D gene TRBD1, 6 bases. The CDR3 runs 14 residues. Germline V gene sequence: CDR1 SQVTM, CDR2 ANQGSEA. V lost 6 bases and J lost 7, with 19 bases in between. CDR3 sequence reads: CSVLNQGPPNEQFF. For the CDR3, the DNA is TGCAGCGTCCTCAATCAGGGGCCTCCTAATGAGCAGTTCTTC.